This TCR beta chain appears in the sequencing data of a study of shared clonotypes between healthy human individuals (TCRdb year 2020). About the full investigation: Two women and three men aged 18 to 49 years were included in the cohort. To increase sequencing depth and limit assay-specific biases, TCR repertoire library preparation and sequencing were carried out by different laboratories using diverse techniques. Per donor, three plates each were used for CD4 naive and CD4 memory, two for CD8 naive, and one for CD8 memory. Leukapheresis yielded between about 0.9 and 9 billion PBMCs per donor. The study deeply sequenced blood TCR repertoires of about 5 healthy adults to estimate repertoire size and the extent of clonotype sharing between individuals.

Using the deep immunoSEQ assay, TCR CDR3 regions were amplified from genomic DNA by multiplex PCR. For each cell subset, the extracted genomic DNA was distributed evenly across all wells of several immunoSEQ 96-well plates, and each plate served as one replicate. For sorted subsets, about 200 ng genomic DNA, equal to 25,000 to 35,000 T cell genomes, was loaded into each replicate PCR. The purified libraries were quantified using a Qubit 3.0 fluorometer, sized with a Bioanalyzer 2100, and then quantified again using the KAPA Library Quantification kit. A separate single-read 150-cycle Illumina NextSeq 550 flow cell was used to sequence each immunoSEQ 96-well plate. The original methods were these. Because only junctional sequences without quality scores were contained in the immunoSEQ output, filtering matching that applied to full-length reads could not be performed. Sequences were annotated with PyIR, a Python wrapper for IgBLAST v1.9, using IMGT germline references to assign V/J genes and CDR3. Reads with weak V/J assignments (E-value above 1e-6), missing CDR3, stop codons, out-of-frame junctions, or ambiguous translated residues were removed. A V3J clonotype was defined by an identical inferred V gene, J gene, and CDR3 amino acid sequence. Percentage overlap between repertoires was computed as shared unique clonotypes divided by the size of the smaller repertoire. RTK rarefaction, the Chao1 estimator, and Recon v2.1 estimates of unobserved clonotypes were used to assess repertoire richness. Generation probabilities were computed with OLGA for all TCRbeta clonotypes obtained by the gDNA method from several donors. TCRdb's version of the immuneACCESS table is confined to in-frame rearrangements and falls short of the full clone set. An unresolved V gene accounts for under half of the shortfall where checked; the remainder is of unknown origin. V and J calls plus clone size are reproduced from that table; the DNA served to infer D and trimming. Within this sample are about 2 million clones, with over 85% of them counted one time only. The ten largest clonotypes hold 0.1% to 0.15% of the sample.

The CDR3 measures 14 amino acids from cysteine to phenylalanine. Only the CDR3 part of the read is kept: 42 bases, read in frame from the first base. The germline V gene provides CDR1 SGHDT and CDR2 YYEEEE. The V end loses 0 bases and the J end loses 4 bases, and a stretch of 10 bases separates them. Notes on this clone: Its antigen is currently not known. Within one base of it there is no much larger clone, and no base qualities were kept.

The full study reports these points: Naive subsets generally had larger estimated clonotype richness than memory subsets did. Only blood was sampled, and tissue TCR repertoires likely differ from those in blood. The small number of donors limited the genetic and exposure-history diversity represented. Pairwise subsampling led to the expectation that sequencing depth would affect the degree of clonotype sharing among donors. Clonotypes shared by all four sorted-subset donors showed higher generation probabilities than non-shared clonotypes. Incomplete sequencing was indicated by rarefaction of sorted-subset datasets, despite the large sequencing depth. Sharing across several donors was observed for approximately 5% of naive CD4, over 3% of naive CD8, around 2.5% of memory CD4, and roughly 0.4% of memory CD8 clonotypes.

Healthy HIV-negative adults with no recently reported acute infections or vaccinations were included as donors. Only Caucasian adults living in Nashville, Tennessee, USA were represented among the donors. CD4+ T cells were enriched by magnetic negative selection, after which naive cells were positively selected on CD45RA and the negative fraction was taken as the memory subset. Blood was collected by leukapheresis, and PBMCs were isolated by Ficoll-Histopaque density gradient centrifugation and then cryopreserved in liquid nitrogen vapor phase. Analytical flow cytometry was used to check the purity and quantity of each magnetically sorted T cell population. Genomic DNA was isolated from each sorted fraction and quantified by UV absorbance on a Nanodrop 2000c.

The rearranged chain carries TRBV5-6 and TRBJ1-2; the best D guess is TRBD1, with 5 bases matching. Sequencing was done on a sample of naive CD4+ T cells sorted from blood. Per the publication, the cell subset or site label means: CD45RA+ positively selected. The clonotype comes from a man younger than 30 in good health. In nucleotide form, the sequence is TGTGCCAGCAGCTTGGATACAGGACGCTATGGCTACACCTTC. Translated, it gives CASSLDTGRYGYTF.